This T cell receptor beta chain came from a study of long-term antiretroviral therapy in people with HIV. Study-wide results and caveats: ART adherence, viral resistance and therapy changes were not recorded.

As concerns this clone: What it recognizes is unknown.

This CDR3 spans 15 amino acids. From germline, CDR1 is LGHNA and CDR2 YNFKEQ. With 0 bases removed from V and 2 bases from J, the gap between germline ends came to 10 bases. About 0.95-10 million cryopreserved PBMC were held in samples before DNA extraction. The assay used was immunoSEQ (version v3.0), run at survey level. TCRdb's copy holds only in-frame clones and misses some; the assay was immunoSEQ multiplex PCR. The sample lists 11,000 to 15,000 clones, 88% occurring once. The receptor's source is a man aged 35-49 years with HIV. The material was unsorted PBMCs, obtained 6.2 years after starting antiretroviral therapy. The chain links TRBV4-2 to TRBJ1-2; weak D call: TRBD1 (5 bases). In nucleotides, the CDR3 is TGTGCCAGCAGCCAAGAATTAGCAGGGAACTATGGCTACACCTTC. It translates to CASSQELAGNYGYTF.